The 24 T cell receptor beta chains presented below share a single source sample, sequenced in a study of cytomegalovirus exposure and HLA in healthy donors. PCR used 60 Vbeta primers and 13 Jbeta primers. Method: immunoSEQ multiplex PCR; TCRdb's copy keeps in-frame clones and lacks some. This table holds around 150,000 clones, 80% found once. Sequencing was performed on PBMCs. Receptor source: a woman in her thirties or forties in good health and CMV-seronegative.

The chain carries TRBV5-1 and TRBJ2-1; D is perhaps TRBD2 (6 bases). There are 15 residues in the CDR3. In germline, CDR1 is SGHRS, CDR2 YFSETQ. V shed 5 bases and J shed 0 bases, with 12 bases lying between them. CDR3 nucleotide sequence: TGCGCCAGCAGGGCGGGATCGAGCTCCTACAATGAGCAGTTCTTC. Encoded protein: CASRAGSSSYNEQFF.

The chain employs TRBV21-1 and TRBJ2-5; TRBD1 reflects the table's D call only, with no check against the DNA. TRBV21-1 represents a pseudogene. The CDR3 sequence is 15 residues long. The CDR3 is CASSATQGAAETQYF. Here the CDR3 DNA reads TGTGCCAGCAGCGCTACTCAGGGGGCGGCAGAGACCCAGTACTTC.

The chain is built from TRBV14 and TRBJ2-2; D is uncertain. V was pared by 1 base and J by 6 bases, with 6 bases between. CDR1 and CDR2 (germline): SGHDN, FVKESK. CDR3 length equals 13 residues. CDR3 bases: TGTGCCAGCAGCCAAGCTTTCCCCGGGGAGCTGTTTTTT. Translated, it gives CASSQAFPGELFF.

V and J are TRBV28 and TRBJ2-7; perhaps TRBD1 as D (5 bases). The germline CDR1 and CDR2 sequences are MDHEN and SYDVKM. V was cut by 1 base and J by 5 bases, with 18 bases left in between. The CDR3 extends over 16 amino acids. CDR3 DNA: TGTGCCAGCAGTTTATCCGCGACAGCTTGGGGAAACGAGCAGTACTTC. Its protein product is CASSLSATAWGNEQYF. The full variable domain, its missing parts supplied by reference TRBV28 and TRBJ2-7, is DVKVTQSSRYLVKRTGEKVFLECVQDMDHENMFWYRQDPGLGLRLIYFSYDVKMKEKGDIPEGYSVSREKKERFSLILESASTNQTSMYLCASSLSATAWGNEQYFGPGTRLTVT.

This clone has only a few counts. The chain couples TRBV19 to TRBJ2-7, with D possibly TRBD2 on 5 matching bases. V lost 0 bases and J 4 bases, leaving 7 bases between the germline ends. In germline, CDR1 is LNHDA, CDR2 SQIVND (reference sequence). This CDR3 comprises 13 residues. CDR3 sequence reads: CASSIDREYEQYF. The CDR3 coding sequence is TGTGCCAGTAGTATAGATCGGGAATACGAGCAGTACTTC.

The chain carries TRBV28 and TRBJ1-5, with D possibly being TRBD1 (6 bases). This CDR3 has 13 residues. Looked up from germline, CDR1 is MDHEN and CDR2 is SYDVKM. The ends were cut back, 7 bases at V and 7 bases at J, with 14 bases in the middle. The CDR3 nucleotides are TGTGCCAGCACCACTAACAGGGTACAGCCCCAGCATTTT. Residues: CASTTNRVQPQHF.

The chain couples TRBV6-4 to TRBJ2-1; TRBD1 is a possible D gene (6 bases). The CDR3 loop spans 13 amino acids. Per germline, CDR1 MRHNA and CDR2 SNTAGT. With 3 bases removed from V and 4 bases from J, the gap between germline ends came to 7 bases. This CDR3 reads CASSETGYNEQFF. CDR3 sequence (DNA): TGTGCCAGCAGTGAAACAGGGTACAATGAGCAGTTCTTC.

The J gene is TRBJ2-2, the V gene TRBV27; a weak D match, TRBD1 (6 bases). The CDR3 covers 13 residues. Trimming took 10 bases from V and 4 from J, leaving 13 bases between them. The germline V gene encodes CDR1 MNHEY and CDR2 SMNVEV (reference sequence). The CDR3 coding sequence is TGTGCCACAAAAGACAGGCCCACCGGGGAGCTGTTTTTT. This encodes CATKDRPTGELFF.

The CDR3 protein is CASSQYSGGSQKNEQFF. In DNA form, the CDR3 reads TGTGCCAGCAGTCAATACAGCGGGGGGTCCCAAAAAAATGAGCAGTTCTTC. The gene calls are TRBV9 and TRBJ2-1; 9 nucleotides line up with TRBD2. The CDR3 spans 17 residues. V gave up 5 bases and J gave up 7 bases; unmatched junction bases: 16. Germline CDR1 and CDR2: SGDLS and YYNGEE.

This chain links TRBV2 with TRBJ1-2; 7 bases line up with TRBD1. Germline V gene data show CDR1 as SNHLY and CDR2 as FYNNEI. Trimming at V came to 6 bases and at J to 0 bases, leaving 4 bases not matched to a gene. The CDR3 contains 14 residues. DNA for the CDR3: TGTGCCAGCAGGGGGGACAGAACTAACTATGGCTACACCTTC. It specifies CASRGDRTNYGYTF.

The chain carries TRBV18 and TRBJ2-5, with a possible D match to TRBD2 (5 bases). Trimming shortened V by 3 bases and J by 5 bases, and 13 bases separated the two germline ends. CDR3 size: 14 residues. Germline CDR1 is KGHSH and CDR2 is LQKENI. CDR3 sequence reads: CASSPAGPAETQYF. The CDR3, as DNA: TGTGCCAGCTCACCTGCGGGCCCAGCGGAGACCCAGTACTTC. The full variable domain, in which reference TRBV18 and TRBJ2-5 provide the parts outside the CDR3, is NAGVMQNPRHLVRRRGQEARLRCSPMKGHSHVYWYRQLPEEGLKFMVYLQKENIIDESGMPKERFSAEFPKEGPSILRIQQVVRGDSAAYFCASSPAGPAETQYFGPGTRLLVL.

This chain connects TRBV6-5 to TRBJ1-3; D is uncertain. CDR1 MNHEY and CDR2 SVGAGI come from the germline V gene. The CDR3 covers 12 residues. The V end was cut by 4 bases, the J end by 6 bases, with 7 bases between. In nucleotides, the CDR3 is TGTGCCAGCAGTTCCCATTCAAACACCATATATTTT. The encoded protein is CASSSHSNTIYF.

The chain carries TRBV18 and TRBJ2-7; 7 bases fit TRBD2. The CDR3 consists of 14 residues. V gave up 4 bases and J gave up 2 bases; unmatched junction bases: 5. The germline V gene has CDR1 KGHSH and CDR2 LQKENI. The CDR3 region is CASSRPGGTYEQYF. The CDR3 region has the DNA TGTGCCAGCTCACGGCCGGGAGGTACCTACGAGCAGTACTTC. The full variable domain, completed using reference TRBV18 and TRBJ2-7, is NAGVMQNPRHLVRRRGQEARLRCSPMKGHSHVYWYRQLPEEGLKFMVYLQKENIIDESGMPKERFSAEFPKEGPSILRIQQVVRGDSAAYFCASSRPGGTYEQYFGPGTRLTVT.

This sequence joins TRBV4-1 and TRBJ1-6; TRBD1 is a possible D gene (5 bases). There are 20 residues in the CDR3. V gave up 0 bases and J gave up 0 bases, with 18 bases separating them. Germline V gene lookup returns CDR1 MGHRA and CDR2 YSYEKL. The CDR3 spells CASSQEPGEEGSSYNSPLHF. CDR3 nucleotide sequence: TGCGCCAGCAGCCAAGAGCCGGGGGAGGAGGGAAGCTCCTATAATTCACCCCTCCACTTT.

This sequence joins TRBV4-2 and TRBJ1-3, with TRBD1 as a possible D gene (5 bases). CDR1 is LGHNA and CDR2 is YNFKEQ in the germline V gene. The CDR3 has 17 residues. The V and J ends lost 3 bases and 0 bases respectively, with 15 bases between them. The CDR3 sequence is CASSQRIDSSSGNTIYF. The CDR3 bases are TGTGCCAGCAGCCAGAGAATAGACAGCAGCTCTGGAAACACCATATATTTT.

This chain links TRBV19 with TRBJ1-2; 7 bases are a match to TRBD1. CDR1 is LNHDA, CDR2 SQIVND, per germline (reference sequence). The CDR3 loop spans 14 amino acids. Trimming took 1 base from V and 5 from J; bases not matched to a gene: 4. The CDR3 loop is CASSIGQGRYGYTF. CDR3 DNA: TGTGCCAGTAGTATAGGACAGGGTCGGTATGGCTACACCTTC.

This chain connects TRBV7-3 to TRBJ2-1, with D perhaps matching TRBD2 (6 bases). The CDR3 runs 15 residues. Germline CDR1 is SGHTA and CDR2 is FQGTGA. V lost 0 bases and J lost 6, with 12 bases in between. The CDR3 region has the DNA TGTGCCAGCAGCTTAACGGCGGGGTTACGCAATGAGCAGTTCTTC. The encoded protein is CASSLTAGLRNEQFF.

The V gene is TRBV4-3, the J gene TRBJ2-7; 7 bases match TRBD2. There are 13 residues in the CDR3. The germline V gene encodes CDR1 LGHNA and CDR2 YSLEER. V dropped 3 bases and J dropped 7; count of bases not matched to a gene: 6. CDR3 DNA sequence: TGCGCCAGCAGCCAGGAATCGGGGGGTGAGCAGTACTTC. Its protein product is CASSQESGGEQYF.

The chain carries TRBV7-9 and TRBJ2-7, with D perhaps matching TRBD2 (6 bases). V was pared by 5 bases and J by 0 bases, with 11 bases between. CDR3 length equals 14 residues. Germline CDR1 SEHNR, CDR2 FQNEAQ (reference sequence). The CDR3 here is CASSRDGGSYEQYF. Here the CDR3 DNA reads TGTGCCAGCAGCAGGGACGGGGGCTCCTACGAGCAGTACTTC. The whole variable domain, remainder taken from reference TRBV7-9 and TRBJ2-7, is DTGVSQNPRHKITKRGQNVTFRCDPISEHNRLYWYRQTLGQGPEFLTYFQNEAQLEKSRLLSDRFSAERPKGSFSTLEIQRTEQGDSAMYLCASSRDGGSYEQYFGPGTRLTVT.

This chain connects TRBV11-3 to TRBJ2-2; TRBD2 matches 7 bases. V was pared by 5 bases and J by 1 base, with 1 base of the junction left unmatched. The germline gives CDR1 SGHNT, CDR2 YENEEA. The CDR3 runs to 14 residues. The DNA of the CDR3 is TGTGCCAGCAGCCCTAGCGGGAACACCGGGGAGCTGTTTTTT. Protein: CASSPSGNTGELFF.

The table lists this clone with a count of one. V is TRBV11-2 and J is TRBJ2-5; 11 nucleotides match TRBD2. The germline V gene encodes CDR1 SGHAT and CDR2 FQNNGV. There are 15 residues in the CDR3. With 3 bases clipped from V and 5 bases from J, the junction kept 5 bases outside the gene matches. The CDR3 loop is CASSFSGRARETQYF. The CDR3, as DNA: TGTGCCAGCAGCTTTAGCGGGAGGGCCCGGGAGACCCAGTACTTC.

The table lists this clone with a few counts. The rearrangement uses TRBV4-1 and TRBJ2-2, with a tentative D call TRBD1 (8 bases). Trimming cost V 0 bases and J 7 bases, with 18 bases left between them. This CDR3 comprises 17 residues. Germline-derived CDR1 and CDR2 are MGHRA and YSYEKL. The DNA for the CDR3 is TGCGCCAGCAGCCAAGACGGACAGGGAGGGTCGGGCGGGGAGCTGTTTTTT. Amino acids: CASSQDGQGGSGGELFF.

The chain employs TRBV6-1 and TRBJ2-7; a weak D match, TRBD1 (6 bases). The germline gives CDR1 MNHNS, CDR2 SASEGT. V was pared by 6 bases and J by 6 bases, with 15 bases between. This CDR3 contains 13 residues. CDR3 coding DNA: TGTGCCAGCAGGGGGGCCTCGGGGAGCGAGCAGTACTTC. Translated, it gives CASRGASGSEQYF.

This chain joins TRBV19 and TRBJ1-5, with D perhaps TRBD1 (5 bases). This CDR3 has 15 amino acids. Per germline, CDR1 LNHDA and CDR2 SQIVND (reference sequence). V was trimmed by 2 bases and J by 3 bases, leaving 11 bases between them. For the CDR3, the DNA is TGTGCCAGTAGTATAACGGCAGGGTCCAATCAGCCCCAGCATTTT. Amino acid sequence: CASSITAGSNQPQHF.